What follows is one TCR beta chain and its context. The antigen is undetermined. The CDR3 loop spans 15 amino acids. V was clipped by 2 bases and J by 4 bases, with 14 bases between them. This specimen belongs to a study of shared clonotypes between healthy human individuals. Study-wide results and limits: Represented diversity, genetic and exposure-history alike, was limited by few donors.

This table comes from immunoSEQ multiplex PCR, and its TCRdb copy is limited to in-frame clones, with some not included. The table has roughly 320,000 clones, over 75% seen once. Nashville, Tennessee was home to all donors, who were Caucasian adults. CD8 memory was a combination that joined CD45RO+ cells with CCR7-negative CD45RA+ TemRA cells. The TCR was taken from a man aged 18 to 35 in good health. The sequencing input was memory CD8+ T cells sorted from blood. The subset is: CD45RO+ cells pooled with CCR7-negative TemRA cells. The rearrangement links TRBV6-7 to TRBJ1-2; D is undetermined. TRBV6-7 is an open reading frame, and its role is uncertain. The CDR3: CASSYGQPCPYGYTF. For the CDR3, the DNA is TGTGCCAGCAGTTACGGGCAACCTTGTCCCTATGGCTACACCTTC.